These 16 T cell receptor beta chains were sequenced from one sample in a study of blood T cells in healthy people across ages. Together with a sample-barcoded 5' primer, a J-beta primer mix was included in a second PCR lasting roughly 6 to 12 cycles. TCRdb re-called the 5' RACE reads with MiXCR, one entry per CDR3 protein. The sample contains more than 650,000 distinct CDR3 sequences, 25% to 30% of which appear only once. These same data were also listed under a study on T cells of mothers and their children.

The sample taken for sequencing was blood. These receptors were obtained from a boy between 10 and 17 years old in good health.

This clonotype was counted between two and nine times. The chain links TRBV11-2 to TRBJ2-5; no reliable D call. The V and J ends lost 3 bases and 0 bases respectively, with 8 bases between them. The CDR3 runs 14 residues. The germline CDR1 and CDR2 sequences are SGHAT and FQNNGV. The CDR3 coding sequence is TGTGCCAGCAGCTTTGGGCCATACCAAGAGACCCAGTACTTC. Amino acids: CASSFGPYQETQYF. Complete variable domain (other parts from reference TRBV11-2 and TRBJ2-5): EAGVAQSPRYKIIEKRQSVAFWCNPISGHATLYWYQQILGQGPKLLIQFQNNGVVDDSQLPKDRFSAERLKGVDSTLKIQPAKLEDSAVYLCASSFGPYQETQYFGPGTRLLVL.

This clonotype was counted only a few times. The chain is built from TRBV12-3 or TRBV12-4 and TRBJ2-5, with D maybe TRBD1 (6 bases). The J call may be in error: the DNA end matches TRBJ2-1 better. The CDR3 has 14 amino acids. The CDR3 here is CASSPRQVYNEQFF. DNA for the CDR3: TGTGCCAGCAGTCCCCGACAGGTTTACAATGAGCAGTTCTTC.

The chain has TRBV9 and TRBJ2-4; D is perhaps TRBD1 (5 bases). This CDR3 has 15 residues. The V end lost 0 bases, the J end lost 2 bases, and 9 bases lay between the germline ends. Germline CDR1 SGDLS, CDR2 YYNGEE. The CDR3 DNA reads as TGTGCCAGCAGCGTAGGGCAGGGATCCAAAAACATTCAGTACTTC. Its protein product is CASSVGQGSKNIQYF.

Ten or more counts support this clonotype. The rearrangement uses TRBV7-9 and TRBJ2-7; D may be TRBD1 (6 bases). Trimming shortened V by 4 bases and J by 6 bases, and 10 bases separated the two germline ends. Germline CDR1 SEHNR, CDR2 FQNEAQ (reference sequence). The CDR3 length is 12 residues. CDR3 coding DNA: TGTGCCAGCAGCTCCTTACAGGGCGAGCAGTACTTC. Protein: CASSSLQGEQYF.

This clonotype was found many times. The rearrangement joins TRBV6-5 to TRBJ2-7; TRBD1 matches at 8 bases. V gave up 8 bases and J gave up 11 bases; unmatched junction bases: 11. The CDR3 contains 12 residues. Germline V gene sequence: CDR1 MNHEY, CDR2 SVGAGI. Here the CDR3 reads CASRLQPGQEYF. In DNA form, the CDR3 reads TGTGCCAGCCGGCTCCAGCCGGGACAGGAGTACTTC.

This clonotype was observed a few times. This chain joins TRBV27 and TRBJ2-1; D is unresolved. V was shortened by 6 bases and J by 0 bases, with 6 bases between the two germline ends. This CDR3 has 13 amino acids. The germline V gene has CDR1 MNHEY and CDR2 SMNVEV (reference sequence). CDR3: CASRTFSYNEQFF. In DNA form, the CDR3 reads TGTGCCAGCAGGACCTTCTCCTACAATGAGCAGTTCTTC.

This chain's CDR3 is CASSLYVAGEETQYF. CDR3 nucleotides: TGCGCCAGCAGCTTGTACGTAGCGGGGGAAGAGACCCAGTACTTC. V gene TRBV5-1 combines with J gene TRBJ2-5; 9 bases are shared with TRBD2. CDR1 is SGHRS, CDR2 YFSETQ, per germline. The CDR3 length is 15 residues. Unmatched junction bases numbered 4, after V lost 1 base and J lost 3 bases.

The gene calls are TRBV12-3 or TRBV12-4 and TRBJ1-3; D is unresolved. CDR3 length: 14 residues. Trimming cost V 7 bases and J 5 bases, with 15 bases left between them. The CDR3 nucleotides are TGTGCCAGCAACCGGGAGACTATCCGAAACACCATATATTTT. This encodes CASNRETIRNTIYF.

The chain links TRBV18 to TRBJ1-1, with D possibly being TRBD1 (5 bases). The CDR3 totals 13 residues. Germline loops: CDR1 KGHSH, CDR2 LQKENI. Trimming pared 3 bases from V and 6 bases from J, leaving 11 bases between. DNA for the CDR3: TGTGCCAGCTCACCGCGAGTACAGGCTGAAGCTTTCTTT. Translated: CASSPRVQAEAFF.

In this sample, this clonotype turned up a few times. CDR3 coding DNA: TGCGCCAGCAGCCAGCGGGGGGGCCGCGATGAGCAGTTCTTC. It yields the protein CASSQRGGRDEQFF. The chain links TRBV4-1 to TRBJ2-1; the match to TRBD2 covers 9 bases. Trimming took 3 bases from V and 8 from J; bases not matched to a gene: 5. Germline lookup yields CDR1 MGHRA and CDR2 YSYEKL. The CDR3 is 14 residues long.

V usage is TRBV12-3 or TRBV12-4 and J usage is TRBJ1-3; 8 positions agree with TRBD1. The trim removed 6 bases at V and 4 bases at J, leaving 8 bases unmatched. This CDR3 comprises 15 residues. The CDR3 protein is CASRPTGVSGNTIYF. The CDR3 nucleotides are TGTGCCAGCAGACCGACAGGGGTTTCAGGAAACACCATATATTTT.

This clonotype was recorded a few times. The chain employs TRBV27 and TRBJ1-4, with no clear D. Trimming took 3 bases from V and 6 from J, leaving 20 bases between them. Germline CDR1 and CDR2: MNHEY and SMNVEV (reference sequence). CDR3 size: 17 residues. The CDR3 sequence is CASSLAFRRRRYEKLFF. CDR3 nucleotide sequence: TGTGCCAGCAGTTTGGCTTTTCGCCGGAGGCGATATGAAAAACTGTTTTTT.

The chain has TRBV7-9 and TRBJ2-5, with TRBD2 identical over 8 bases. Looked up from germline, CDR1 is SEHNR and CDR2 is FQNEAQ (reference sequence). Trimming took 3 bases from V and 5 from J; bases not matched to a gene: 5. The CDR3 length is 14 residues. The CDR3 reads CASSFGGVGETQYF. The CDR3, as DNA: TGTGCCAGCAGCTTCGGGGGGGTCGGGGAGACCCAGTACTTC.

This chain uses TRBV20-1 with TRBJ1-2; D is undetermined. Per the germline V gene, CDR1 is DFQATT and CDR2 is SNEGSKA (reference sequence). The CDR3 extends over 15 amino acids. V shed 1 base and J shed 7 bases, with 19 bases lying between them. This chain's CDR3 is CSARVRAPTGLGYTF. The CDR3 DNA follows: TGCAGTGCTAGAGTTCGGGCTCCGACTGGCCTTGGCTACACCTTC.

The chain joins TRBV12-3 or TRBV12-4 to TRBJ2-7; D not certain. The ends were cut back, 7 bases at V and 1 base at J, with 14 bases in the middle. This CDR3 comprises 14 residues. CDR3 residues: CASTQRGVSYEQYF. The CDR3 DNA is TGTGCCAGCACTCAAAGAGGCGTTTCCTACGAGCAGTACTTC.

This clonotype was counted between two and nine times. The chain carries TRBV6-1 and TRBJ2-7; D remains unclear. V was trimmed by 2 bases and J by 6 bases, leaving 2 bases between them. CDR1 is MNHNS and CDR2 is SASEGT in the germline V gene. The CDR3 has 10 amino acids. CDR3 DNA sequence: TGTGCCAGCAGTGAATCCGAGCAGTACTTC. Translating it yields CASSESEQYF.